This T cell receptor (beta chain) was identified during a study of spatial heterogeneity in lung cancer. Study-wide results and caveats: Higher tumor mutation counts went along with higher counts of expanded intratumoral alpha and beta TCRs. Approximate estimated coverage of tumor T cells amounted to less than 7.5% for alpha and roughly 14% for beta chains. Ubiquitous expanded TCR counts tracked ubiquitous nonsynonymous mutations; regional expanded TCR counts tracked regional nonsynonymous mutations.

This clonotype appeared many times. Its antigen remains unidentified. This beta chain is a stray sequence in a library constructed for alpha chains; its clone size is not meaningful. The time point denotes: sample taken at primary tumor resection. A total of around 72 untreated early-stage non-small cell lung cancer patients served as donors. Unsorted whole RNA from tumor, nontumor lung or frozen PBMC underwent sequencing. TCRdb passed the 5' RACE reads through MiXCR, listing each CDR3 protein once. The sample lists 11,000 to 15,000 distinct CDR3 sequences, over 3.5% occurring once. This receptor was obtained from a female donor with early-stage non-small cell lung cancer. This sample comprised lung tumor tissue, obtained at surgery.

The CDR3 nucleotides are TGTGCCAGCAGGCCAACCTTCCGGGGCTCTGGGGCCAACGTCCTGACTTTC. It yields the protein CASRPTFRGSGANVLTF. V usage is TRBV6-6 and J usage is TRBJ2-6, with D possibly matching TRBD2 (5 bases). The CDR3 covers 17 residues. Germline CDR1 reads MNHNY; CDR2 reads SVGAGI (reference sequence). V dropped 6 bases and J dropped 0 bases, with 15 bases sitting between them.